One and the same sample provided the 20 T cell receptor beta chains below, sequenced in a study of cytomegalovirus exposure and HLA in healthy donors. Researchers ran the PCR with 60 Vbeta and 13 Jbeta primers. The repertoire was sequenced with immunoSEQ multiplex PCR; TCRdb's copy has only in-frame clones and lacks some. Here the sample spans 200,000 to 250,000 clones, approximately 80% being singletons. The sequencing input was PBMCs. Receptors originate from a woman in her 50s in good health and CMV-seropositive.

V is TRBV2 and J is TRBJ2-2; TRBD1 is a possible D gene (7 bases). Germline V CDR1 and CDR2: SNHLY, FYNNEI. The CDR3 extends over 16 amino acids. The germline V and J ends were trimmed by 7 bases and 0 bases, with 15 bases remaining between them. The CDR3 nucleotides are TGTGCCAGCAAACCGGGCGGGACAGCGAACACCGGGGAGCTGTTTTTT. It specifies CASKPGGTANTGELFF.

This sequence joins TRBV2 and TRBJ2-3; TRBD2 matches at 9 bases. V dropped 6 bases and J dropped 0; count of bases not matched to a gene: 4. The CDR3 length is 15 residues. Germline V gene sequence: CDR1 SNHLY, CDR2 FYNNEI. The CDR3 here is CASRDLAGSTDTQYF. CDR3 in DNA: TGTGCCAGCAGAGATCTAGCGGGGAGCACAGATACGCAGTATTTT.

This clone was seen a few times. This chain uses TRBV6-1 with TRBJ1-1; 9 bases match TRBD1. The CDR3 loop spans 13 amino acids. Germline CDR1 MNHNS, CDR2 SASEGT. The J segment lost 1 base and the V segment lost 10 bases, leaving 4 bases of the junction unmatched. CDR3 residues: CATRTGENTEAFF. The CDR3 DNA is TGTGCCACCCGGACAGGGGAGAACACTGAAGCTTTCTTT.

This chain joins TRBV7-6 and TRBJ1-2; tentatively, D is TRBD1 (5 bases). The V end was cut by 5 bases, the J end by 3 bases, with 19 bases between. CDR3 size: 16 residues. Germline CDR1 reads SGHVS; CDR2 reads FNYEAQ. DNA of the CDR3: TGTGCCAGCAGCCCGGGGGGAGGGGAAGAATACTATGGCTACACCTTC. Its translation is CASSPGGGEEYYGYTF.

This clone was counted between two and nine times. V usage is TRBV6-6 and J usage is TRBJ2-6, with no clear D. The V gene's germline CDR1 is MNHNY and CDR2 SVGAGI (reference sequence). V was shortened by 6 bases and J by 4 bases, with 7 bases between the two germline ends. The length of the CDR3 is 13 residues. CDR3 bases: TGTGCCAGCAGCCCTACCGGGGCCAACGTCCTGACTTTC. This codes for CASSPTGANVLTF.

A few counts support this clone. The chain has TRBV7-9 and TRBJ2-3; D ambiguous. The CDR3 sequence is 13 residues long. Per germline, CDR1 SEHNR and CDR2 FQNEAQ (reference sequence). V lost 5 bases to trimming and J lost 1 base, with 7 bases between them. In DNA form, the CDR3 reads TGTGCCAGCAGCCGTTCGGGCACAGATACGCAGTATTTT. Encoded protein: CASSRSGTDTQYF.

The rearrangement joins TRBV28 to TRBJ2-5; 7 bases agree with TRBD1. The CDR3 covers 15 residues. Germline-derived CDR1 and CDR2 are MDHEN and SYDVKM. Trimming cost V 5 bases and J 1 base; bases outside gene matches: 7. The CDR3: CASSPRTGLQETQYF. CDR3 bases: TGTGCCAGCAGTCCTCGGACAGGCCTCCAAGAGACCCAGTACTTC. Combining the CDR3 with reference TRBV28 and TRBJ2-5 gives the whole variable domain DVKVTQSSRYLVKRTGEKVFLECVQDMDHENMFWYRQDPGLGLRLIYFSYDVKMKEKGDIPEGYSVSREKKERFSLILESASTNQTSMYLCASSPRTGLQETQYFGPGTRLLVL.

V is TRBV6-1 and J is TRBJ1-1; D is uncertain. The CDR3 has 18 amino acids. CDR1 and CDR2 from the germline V gene are MNHNS and SASEGT. Trimming took off 2 bases at V and 0 bases at J, with 19 bases between the two ends. The CDR3: CASSEIAGIYTMNTEAFF. In DNA, the CDR3 is TGTGCCAGCAGTGAAATAGCGGGAATCTATACCATGAACACTGAAGCTTTCTTT.

The V gene is TRBV4-1, the J gene TRBJ1-6; D might be TRBD1 (5 bases). Trimming removed 2 bases at V and 9 bases at J, with 17 bases between. Per the germline V gene, CDR1 is MGHRA and CDR2 is YSYEKL. This CDR3 has 16 amino acids. The CDR3 region is CASSQPGRGRGSPLHF. CDR3 bases: TGCGCCAGCAGCCAACCTGGAAGGGGAAGAGGTTCACCCCTCCACTTT.

The V and J genes are TRBV6-5 and TRBJ1-6; D remains ambiguous. The CDR3 is 15 amino acids. Trimming pared 7 bases from V and 7 bases from J, leaving 17 bases between. CDR1 MNHEY and CDR2 SVGAGI come from the germline V gene. As DNA, the CDR3 is TGTGCCAGCACTAGAATCGGGGATTTCAATTCACCCCTCCACTTT. Protein product: CASTRIGDFNSPLHF.

The chain employs TRBV6-1 and TRBJ1-2, with D maybe TRBD1 (5 bases). V lost 8 bases and J lost 3, with 13 bases in between. This CDR3 has 13 amino acids. The germline V gene encodes CDR1 MNHNS and CDR2 SASEGT. The CDR3 is CASLNRPYYGYTF. DNA for the CDR3: TGTGCCAGCTTAAACAGGCCCTACTATGGCTACACCTTC.

The CDR3 sequence: CASSSGPASDTQYF. CDR3 bases: TGTGCCAGCTCCAGCGGGCCTGCTTCAGATACGCAGTATTTT. This chain joins TRBV6-4 and TRBJ2-3; D possibly corresponds to TRBD2 (6 bases). The V gene lost 8 bases and the J gene lost 4 bases, with 16 bases spanning the gap. CDR1 and CDR2 from the germline V gene are MRHNA and SNTAGT. This CDR3 comprises 14 residues.

This chain joins TRBV12-5 and TRBJ1-2, with TRBD1 matching over 7 bases. Germline CDR1 is LGHNT and CDR2 is FRNRAP. Trimming at V came to 5 bases and at J to 5 bases, leaving 5 bases not matched to a gene. The CDR3 contains 13 residues. The CDR3 coding sequence is TGTGCTAGTGGTCTCCGGACAGGATATGGCTACACCTTC. Protein sequence: CASGLRTGYGYTF.

This rearrangement joins TRBV6-1 to TRBJ1-2; TRBD1 is a possible D gene (6 bases). CDR1 is MNHNS, CDR2 SASEGT, per germline. Trimming took 4 bases from V and 5 from J, leaving 20 bases between them. CDR3 length: 16 amino acids. In DNA form, the CDR3 reads TGTGCCAGCAGTGGAAAGACAGGCGCCAGAGCGTATGGCTACACCTTC. Protein: CASSGKTGARAYGYTF.

This chain connects TRBV7-9 to TRBJ2-1; D is unclear. In germline, CDR1 is SEHNR, CDR2 FQNEAQ (reference sequence). Trimming took 1 base from V and 2 from J, leaving 9 bases between them. The CDR3 spans 15 residues. The chain's CDR3 is CASSLGSQAYNEQFF. The CDR3 nucleotides read TGTGCCAGCAGCTTAGGCTCGCAGGCCTACAATGAGCAGTTCTTC.

The V gene is TRBV5-6, the J gene TRBJ1-2; 11 nucleotides line up with TRBD1. The J segment lost 11 bases and the V segment lost 4 bases, leaving 10 bases of the junction unmatched. The CDR3 is 14 amino acids. Germline V gives CDR1 SGHDT, CDR2 YYEEEE. For the CDR3, the DNA is TGTGCCAGCAGCCCCCGGACAGGGGGCTTCCGGTACACCTTC. It encodes CASSPRTGGFRYTF.

V gene TRBV5-4 combines with J gene TRBJ2-3; tentative D call: TRBD2 (6 bases). V was clipped by 4 bases and J by 4 bases, with 19 bases between them. CDR1 and CDR2 from the germline V gene are SGHNT and YYREEE (reference sequence). The CDR3 sequence is 16 residues long. The CDR3 DNA is TGTGCCAGCAGCCCTCGGGGTAGCGGCACCCCAGATACGCAGTATTTT. Translated: CASSPRGSGTPDTQYF.

This clone appeared once. V is TRBV4-1 and J is TRBJ2-4; 9 bases are a match to TRBD1. There are 15 residues in the CDR3. In germline, CDR1 is MGHRA, CDR2 YSYEKL. Trimming removed 2 bases from V and 9 bases from J; junction bases left unmatched: 8. The CDR3 spells CASSQNRGRGGIQYF. The DNA of the CDR3 is TGCGCCAGCAGCCAAAACAGGGGGCGAGGTGGCATTCAGTACTTC.

This chain uses TRBV5-1 with TRBJ1-2, with 9 nucleotides matching TRBD1. Germline trimming cut 4 bases from V and 6 bases from J; bases unmatched to any gene: 7. Germline CDR1 and CDR2: SGHRS and YFSETQ. The CDR3 spans 14 residues. CDR3 amino acids: CASSPGQGQDGYTF. The CDR3 DNA sequence: TGCGCCAGCAGCCCGGGACAGGGTCAGGATGGCTACACCTTC.

CDR3: CATSSHGGAEDTQYF. DNA of the CDR3: TGTGCCACCAGCAGCCACGGGGGGGCGGAAGATACGCAGTATTTT. This chain joins TRBV15 and TRBJ2-3; 8 bases are a match to TRBD2. The CDR3 is 15 amino acids. V dropped 3 bases and J dropped 5; count of bases not matched to a gene: 7. In germline, CDR1 is LNHNV, CDR2 YYDKDF (reference sequence).